One sample yielded the 16 T cell receptor beta chains listed below, sequenced in a study of shared clonotypes between healthy human individuals. Repertoires were generated with immunoSEQ multiplex PCR, while TCRdb's copy carries only in-frame clones and drops some. In the table there are 2 million to 2.5 million clones, roughly 93% of which are singletons. The sequenced sample consisted of naive CD4+ T cells from PBMCs. The subset here: CD45RA+ positively selected. These receptors came from a man in his late teens or twenties in good health. Some clones in this sample may be carry-over from other donors' samples.

This chain uses TRBV7-2 with TRBJ2-7, with 8 bases that match TRBD1. V lost 5 bases, J lost 2 bases, and 8 bases stayed unmatched. Per the germline V gene, CDR1 is SGHTA and CDR2 is FQGNSA. This CDR3 is 15 amino acids long. The CDR3 nucleotides are TGTGCCAGCAGCCCAACCCGGACAGGGACCTACGAGCAGTACTTC. Residues: CASSPTRTGTYEQYF. The variable domain in full, completed from reference TRBV7-2 and TRBJ2-7, reads GAGVSQSPSNKVTEKGKDVELRCDPISGHTALYWYRQSLGQGLEFLIYFQGNSAPDKSGLPSDRFSAERTGGSVSTLTIQRTQQEDSAVYLCASSPTRTGTYEQYFGPGTRLTVT.

V gene TRBV28 combines with J gene TRBJ2-3; a weak D match, TRBD1 (5 bases). The CDR3 has 14 amino acids. Germline CDR1 and CDR2: MDHEN and SYDVKM. Trimming pared 5 bases from V and 4 bases from J, leaving 13 bases between. CDR3 bases: TGTGCCAGCAGTACAAGGGGCGACGCAGATACGCAGTATTTT. Translated: CASSTRGDADTQYF.

The J gene is TRBJ2-7, the V gene TRBV4-2, with D perhaps TRBD2 (7 bases). The CDR3 covers 17 residues. Germline-derived CDR1 and CDR2 are LGHNA and YNFKEQ. Trimming took off 5 bases at V and 7 bases at J, with 27 bases between the two ends. DNA for the CDR3: TGTGCCAGCAGCTTGACTAGCTCCGGAGAGGGGGTAGGTGAGCAGTACTTC. It encodes CASSLTSSGEGVGEQYF.

The chain combines TRBV4-1 with TRBJ1-1, with D hard to call. The germline CDR1 and CDR2 sequences are MGHRA and YSYEKL. The V gene lost 0 bases and the J gene lost 3 bases, with 14 bases spanning the gap. The CDR3 covers 16 residues. CDR3 sequence reads: CASSQEGPPTHTEAFF. The CDR3, as DNA: TGCGCCAGCAGCCAAGAAGGTCCCCCCACCCACACTGAAGCTTTCTTT.

The table lists this clone with a few counts. This sample includes further DNA sequences coding for the same CDR3. This rearrangement joins TRBV7-9 to TRBJ1-1; no firm D call. V was clipped by 1 base and J by 1 base, with 4 bases between them. The V gene's germline CDR1 is SEHNR and CDR2 FQNEAQ (reference sequence). The CDR3 length is 13 residues. The CDR3 DNA reads as TGTGCCAGCAGCTTAGTCGAGAACACTGAAGCTTTCTTT. This codes for CASSLVENTEAFF.

This sequence joins TRBV5-4 and TRBJ2-2; 8 bases map to TRBD2. The CDR3 covers 16 residues. V lost 3 bases and J lost 3; bases outside the gene matches: 7. CDR1 SGHNT and CDR2 YYREEE come from the germline V gene (reference sequence). Here the CDR3 reads CASSSIAGTDTGELFF. CDR3 coding DNA: TGTGCCAGCAGCTCAATAGCGGGAACGGACACCGGGGAGCTGTTTTTT.

The J gene is TRBJ1-2, the V gene TRBV4-2; D remains ambiguous. This CDR3 is 17 amino acids long. V shed 0 bases and J shed 4 bases, with 18 bases lying between them. Germline CDR1 reads LGHNA; CDR2 reads YNFKEQ. The CDR3 reads CASSQDQRPQKTYGYTF. The CDR3 bases are TGTGCCAGCAGCCAAGATCAACGGCCACAAAAGACCTATGGCTACACCTTC.

Notes on this clone: The same CDR3 is also encoded by other DNA sequences in this sample. The chain carries TRBV25-1 and TRBJ1-1; D might be TRBD1 (6 bases). The V end was cut by 6 bases, the J end by 10 bases, with 12 bases between. Germline CDR1 MGHDK, CDR2 SYGVNS. This CDR3 is built from 11 residues. This CDR3 reads CASSEGGGAFF. The CDR3 DNA reads as TGTGCCAGCAGCGAGGGGGGGGGAGCTTTCTTT.

The rearrangement joins TRBV11-2 to TRBJ2-1; 13 nucleotides match TRBD2. J gave up 7 bases and V 7 bases, and 16 bases lay outside the gene matches. Germline V CDR1 and CDR2: SGHAT, FQNNGV. This CDR3 is 18 amino acids long. The CDR3 coding sequence is TGTGCCAGCACCCCTACTGGCCCGGGACTAGCGGGATGGAATGAGCAGTTCTTC. As protein: CASTPTGPGLAGWNEQFF.

This clone occurred a few times. This specimen includes other DNA sequences encoding the same CDR3. This chain links TRBV9 with TRBJ2-7; TRBD1 might be the D (6 bases). Germline V gene sequence: CDR1 SGDLS, CDR2 YYNGEE. The V and J ends lost 2 bases and 3 bases respectively, with 12 bases between them. CDR3 length equals 14 residues. CDR3 DNA: TGTGCCAGCAGCGTCTCGGGACAAGGCTACGAGCAGTACTTC. Protein sequence: CASSVSGQGYEQYF.

The gene calls are TRBV29-1 and TRBJ2-1, with 9 bases lining up with TRBD1. The CDR3 contains 15 residues. The germline V gene encodes CDR1 SQVTM and CDR2 ANQGSEA. V lost 7 bases to trimming and J lost 2 bases; unmatched junction nucleotides: 9. CDR3 in DNA: TGCAGCGCCCGATCCGGGACAGGGACCTACAATGAGCAGTTCTTC. Translated, it gives CSARSGTGTYNEQFF.

The chain's CDR3 is CASSVGGKDIYGYTF. CDR3 DNA sequence: TGTGCCAGCAGCGTGGGGGGAAAGGACATCTATGGCTACACCTTC. The chain carries TRBV9 and TRBJ1-2; weak D call: TRBD1 (5 bases). V gave up 2 bases and J gave up 4 bases, with 15 bases separating them. Germline CDR1 is SGDLS and CDR2 is YYNGEE. The CDR3 spans 15 residues.

In its sample, this clone was seen once. V gene TRBV5-6 combines with J gene TRBJ1-2; no firm D call. The V gene lost 4 bases and the J gene lost 5 bases, with 9 bases spanning the gap. The CDR3 length is 12 residues. Germline V lookup: CDR1 SGHDT, CDR2 YYEEEE. CDR3 residues: CASSLRMYGYTF. The CDR3, as DNA: TGTGCCAGCAGCCTACGGATGTATGGCTACACCTTC.

The chain carries TRBV30 and TRBJ2-5, with D unresolved. Germline values: CDR1 GTSNPN, CDR2 SVGIG (reference sequence). The V end lost 6 bases, the J end lost 10 bases, and 27 bases lay between the germline ends. CDR3 length equals 15 residues. CDR3 sequence: CACRIRTPFPWDQYF. CDR3 nucleotides: TGTGCCTGCCGAATTAGGACCCCTTTCCCATGGGACCAGTACTTC.

The chain uses TRBV19 and TRBJ2-3, with TRBD2 identical over 9 bases. The CDR3 loop spans 18 amino acids. Germline CDR1 LNHDA, CDR2 SQIVND (reference sequence). The V gene end was trimmed by 5 bases and the J gene end by 1 base; junction bases not matched to a gene: 13. CDR3: CASSREYRGRAGTDTQYF. As DNA, the CDR3 is TGTGCCAGTAGTCGGGAGTATCGCGGGAGGGCCGGCACAGATACGCAGTATTTT. Complete variable domain (other parts from reference TRBV19 and TRBJ2-3): DGGITQSPKYLFRKEGQNVTLSCEQNLNHDAMYWYRQDPGQGLRLIYYSQIVNDFQKGDIAEGYSVSREKKESFPLTVTSAQKNPTAFYLCASSREYRGRAGTDTQYFGPGTRLTVL.

This chain connects TRBV5-1 to TRBJ2-3, with a tentative D call TRBD2 (5 bases). From germline, CDR1 is SGHRS and CDR2 YFSETQ. The V and J ends lost 4 bases and 4 bases respectively, with 16 bases between them. This CDR3 has 15 residues. CDR3 region: CASSLAGVRPDTQYF. For the CDR3, the DNA is TGCGCCAGCAGCCTAGCTGGAGTGCGGCCAGATACGCAGTATTTT.